Sequencing of this T cell receptor (beta chain) was carried out in a study of T cells in Graves' hyperthyroidism and ophthalmopathy. The V end was cut by 2 bases, the J end by 1 base, with 19 bases between. Germline V CDR1 and CDR2: MNHNS, SASEGT. The CDR3 covers 18 residues. Amplified TCR beta CDR3 regions derived from RNA transcripts. The HTBI primer set drove a first-round RT-PCR of the TCR CDR3. MiXCR was run by TCRdb on the multiplex PCR reads, yielding one entry per CDR3 protein. The sample lists 490,000 or so distinct CDR3 sequences, approximately 22% seen once, with 45% to 55% in the top ten. This rearrangement joins TRBV6-1 to TRBJ2-3; D remains ambiguous. Sequenced input: blood. The receptor comes from a woman aged 70-85 years with Graves' ophthalmopathy. CDR3 nucleotide sequence: TGTGCCAGCAGTGAAATTCGGGCAGGTCCAGATGGCACAGATACGCAGTATTTT. This encodes CASSEIRAGPDGTDTQYF.